This entry lists 5 T cell receptor beta chains sequenced from one sample in a study of shared clonotypes between healthy human individuals. Here immunoSEQ multiplex PCR was the method, and the copy in TCRdb shows in-frame clones only, minus some. The data show around 610,000 clones, 95% to 97% seen once. It was CD45RO-negative cells, positively selected for CCR7, that made up naive CD8 cells, with terminally differentiated effector memory CD45RA+ cells excluded. Input material: naive CD8+ T cells sorted from blood. The receptor set was obtained from a woman in her twenties or thirties in good health.

This clone was observed a handful of times. The chain has TRBV10-1 and TRBJ1-5; no reliable D call. Germline V gives CDR1 WNHNN, CDR2 SYGVQD (reference sequence). Trimming stripped 6 bases from V and 6 bases from J, with 6 bases between. The CDR3 contains 11 residues. CDR3 in DNA: TGCGCCAGCAGGGAAGGTCAGCCCCAGCATTTT. Translated, it gives CASREGQPQHF.

CDR3 sequence reads: CASSMWSGNTEAFF. The DNA of the CDR3 is TGTGCCAGTAGTATGTGGTCAGGGAACACTGAAGCTTTCTTT. The rearrangement uses TRBV19 and TRBJ1-1; D unresolved. Germline CDR1 LNHDA, CDR2 SQIVND (reference sequence). This CDR3 contains 14 residues. The V gene lost 3 bases and the J gene lost 1 base, with 9 bases spanning the gap. The full variable domain, rest sourced from reference TRBV19 and TRBJ1-1, is DGGITQSPKYLFRKEGQNVTLSCEQNLNHDAMYWYRQDPGQGLRLIYYSQIVNDFQKGDIAEGYSVSREKKESFPLTVTSAQKNPTAFYLCASSMWSGNTEAFFGQGTRLTVV.

This chain links TRBV28 with TRBJ2-2; D gene ambiguous. The length of the CDR3 is 13 residues. V lost 4 bases and J 6 bases, leaving 9 bases between the germline ends. From germline, CDR1 is MDHEN and CDR2 SYDVKM. Written as DNA, the CDR3 is TGTGCCAGCAGTTCCCTGGGCGCCGGGGAGCTGTTTTTT. As protein: CASSSLGAGELFF.

This clone was counted once. Other DNA variants within this sample encode the same CDR3. The chain employs TRBV19 and TRBJ2-7; D is undetermined. From germline, CDR1 is LNHDA and CDR2 SQIVND (reference sequence). This CDR3 spans 13 amino acids. V was clipped by 3 bases and J by 0 bases, with 6 bases between them. The CDR3 sequence: CASSMGSSYEQYF. The CDR3 nucleotides read TGTGCCAGTAGTATGGGCAGCTCCTACGAGCAGTACTTC.

The V call is TRBV29-1, the J call TRBJ2-7; 9 nucleotides match TRBD1. CDR3 length: 14 amino acids. The germline CDR1 and CDR2 sequences are SQVTM and ANQGSEA. After removal of 6 bases from V and 4 bases from J, the junction contained 10 bases not matched to a gene. The DNA for the CDR3 is TGCAGCGTCATGACCCCTGACAGGGGGTACGAGCAGTACTTC. Translating it yields CSVMTPDRGYEQYF.